The next 20 T cell receptor beta chains were all read from a single sample in a study of blood T cell repertoires in COVID-19. Sequencing was performed with immunoSEQ multiplex PCR; in TCRdb, only in-frame clones are kept and a portion is missing. Among approximately 130,000 clones listed, just under 85% were seen once. Sequences were obtained from peripheral blood. These receptors were taken from a human donor in a cohort sampled during active COVID-19.

The V call is TRBV6-5, the J call TRBJ1-3; 8 nucleotides line up with TRBD1. The trim removed 0 bases at V and 3 bases at J, leaving 4 bases unmatched. This CDR3 has 16 amino acids. Germline lookup yields CDR1 MNHEY and CDR2 SVGAGI. CDR3 protein: CASSYSNRGIGNTIYF. CDR3 nucleotides: TGTGCCAGCAGTTACTCTAACAGGGGGATTGGAAACACCATATATTTT.

The V call is TRBV7-8, the J call TRBJ1-4; perhaps TRBD1 as D (5 bases). V lost 1 base and J 7 bases, leaving 13 bases between the germline ends. CDR1 is SGHVS, CDR2 FQNEAQ, per germline. The CDR3 runs 15 residues. The CDR3 DNA is TGTGCCAGCAGCTTAGGGGGCCCTGGCGGTGAAAAACTGTTTTTT. This encodes CASSLGGPGGEKLFF.

The chain links TRBV5-4 to TRBJ2-7; TRBD2 agrees at 8 bases. This CDR3 spans 13 amino acids. The V and J ends lost 4 bases and 5 bases, in that order; junction bases with no gene match: 5. In germline, CDR1 is SGHNT, CDR2 YYREEE (reference sequence). As DNA, the CDR3 is TGTGCCAGCAGCACCCGGGGGGGCCACGAGCAGTACTTC. Translated: CASSTRGGHEQYF.

The chain is built from TRBV6-5 and TRBJ1-1, with D tentatively TRBD1 (5 bases). The CDR3 runs to 13 residues. The ends were cut back, 8 bases at V and 7 bases at J, with 17 bases in the middle. CDR1 and CDR2 (germline): MNHEY, SVGAGI. CDR3 DNA: TGTGCCAGCTCGACAGAGACATCCTTTGAAGCTTTCTTT. This sequence encodes CASSTETSFEAFF.

This clone was seen a handful of times. The chain has TRBV5-4 and TRBJ1-1; maybe TRBD1 (6 bases). The V end was cut by 2 bases, the J end by 0 bases, with 11 bases between. CDR1 SGHNT and CDR2 YYREEE come from the germline V gene (reference sequence). The CDR3 spans 15 residues. For the CDR3, the DNA is TGTGCCAGCAGCTTTTTGGACAGATTGAACACTGAAGCTTTCTTT. Protein: CASSFLDRLNTEAFF.

This rearrangement joins TRBV30 to TRBJ1-2; 9 nucleotides match TRBD1. Germline lookup yields CDR1 GTSNPN and CDR2 SVGIG (reference sequence). V lost 7 bases to trimming and J lost 8 bases; unmatched junction nucleotides: 14. This CDR3 is built from 14 residues. The chain's CDR3 is CALTGTGKHLGYTF. In DNA form, the CDR3 reads TGTGCCTTAACCGGGACAGGGAAACATCTGGGCTACACCTTC.

Details on this clone: The same CDR3 can be traced to other DNA sequences in this sample. The V and J genes are TRBV29-1 and TRBJ1-2; 8 positions agree with TRBD1. The CDR3 loop spans 13 amino acids. After removal of 4 bases from V and 2 bases from J, the junction contained 3 bases not matched to a gene. Germline V gene sequence: CDR1 SQVTM, CDR2 ANQGSEA. CDR3 DNA sequence: TGCAGCGTTGGGACAGGGACCAACTATGGCTACACCTTC. This gives the protein CSVGTGTNYGYTF.

The chain is built from TRBV7-3 and TRBJ2-1; D call uncertain. The V gene lost 6 bases and the J gene lost 6 bases, with 9 bases spanning the gap. The CDR3 covers 12 residues. Germline V gene sequence: CDR1 SGHTA, CDR2 FQGTGA. CDR3 protein: CASSPSGNEQFF. CDR3 bases: TGTGCCAGCAGTCCCTCGGGCAATGAGCAGTTCTTC.

The rearrangement joins TRBV4-2 to TRBJ2-7; 12 bases are a match to TRBD2. The CDR3 loop spans 18 amino acids. The junction had 9 bases not matched to a gene; V was cut back by 0 bases and J by 3 bases. Germline CDR1 is LGHNA and CDR2 is YNFKEQ. The CDR3 loop is CASSQDSTSGGRVYEQYF. CDR3 in DNA: TGTGCCAGCAGCCAAGATTCCACTAGCGGGGGGAGGGTCTACGAGCAGTACTTC.

The V and J genes are TRBV5-1 and TRBJ2-5; no clear D gene. CDR1 is SGHRS, CDR2 YFSETQ, per germline. This CDR3 spans 14 amino acids. V shed 0 bases and J shed 0 bases, with 6 bases lying between them. The CDR3 loop reads CASSLGSNQETQYF. The CDR3 DNA is TGCGCCAGCAGCTTGGGTTCCAACCAAGAGACCCAGTACTTC.

The chain couples TRBV5-1 to TRBJ2-5, with TRBD1 matching over 10 bases. The CDR3 length is 16 residues. Unmatched junction bases numbered 7, after V lost 0 bases and J lost 5 bases. Per germline, CDR1 SGHRS and CDR2 YFSETQ. CDR3 sequence reads: CASSLEGTGEQETQYF. In DNA form, the CDR3 reads TGCGCCAGCAGCTTGGAGGGGACAGGGGAACAGGAGACCCAGTACTTC.

V gene TRBV6-5 combines with J gene TRBJ2-7; D ambiguous. Germline V gives CDR1 MNHEY, CDR2 SVGAGI. The V end was cut by 0 bases, the J end by 3 bases, with 9 bases between. The length of the CDR3 is 14 residues. The CDR3 loop is CASSYSPSGYEQYF. CDR3 bases: TGTGCCAGCAGTTACTCCCCGAGTGGCTACGAGCAGTACTTC.

This chain connects TRBV15 to TRBJ1-2; 8 bases are shared with TRBD1. With V trimmed by 1 base and J by 2 bases, 9 bases remained unmatched. CDR3 length: 17 amino acids. Germline lookup yields CDR1 LNHNV and CDR2 YYDKDF (reference sequence). Written as DNA, the CDR3 is TGTGCCACCAGCAGAGCAAGACAGGGGTGGGGGAACTATGGCTACACCTTC. Translated, it gives CATSRARQGWGNYGYTF. Full variable domain (outside the CDR3, taken from reference TRBV15 and TRBJ1-2): DAMVIQNPRYQVTQFGKPVTLSCSQTLNHNVMYWYQQKSSQAPKLLFHYYDKDFNNEADTPDNFQSRRPNTSFCFLDIRSPGLGDTAMYLCATSRARQGWGNYGYTFGSGTRLTVV.

This chain joins TRBV11-2 and TRBJ1-4; no definite D call. Trimming left V 4 bases short and J 6 bases short, with 3 bases between. CDR1 is SGHAT, CDR2 FQNNGV, per germline. This CDR3 has 11 amino acids. The CDR3, as DNA: TGTGCCAGCAGCTCGTATGAAAAACTGTTTTTT. Translation: CASSSYEKLFF.

This chain links TRBV27 with TRBJ2-7, with TRBD2 identical over 10 bases. Germline CDR1 MNHEY, CDR2 SMNVEV (reference sequence). The CDR3 contains 15 residues. V lost 5 bases and J lost 4; bases outside the gene matches: 8. The CDR3 DNA reads TGTGCCAGCAGTGCGAGAGCGGGGGGGCAGTACGAGCAGTACTTC. This sequence encodes CASSARAGGQYEQYF.

This rearrangement joins TRBV7-9 to TRBJ2-2; TRBD2 is a possible D gene (6 bases). Germline lookup yields CDR1 SEHNR and CDR2 FQNEAQ (reference sequence). Trimming removed 4 bases from V and 0 bases from J, with 12 bases in between. This CDR3 is built from 16 residues. The DNA for the CDR3 is TGTGCCAGCAGCTACCCCGGAGGGGCGAACACCGGGGAGCTGTTTTTT. This sequence encodes CASSYPGGANTGELFF.

This chain's CDR3 is CASATPRHFSNQPQHF. The CDR3 DNA is TGCGCCAGCGCCACACCGAGGCACTTTAGCAATCAGCCCCAGCATTTT. V usage is TRBV23-1 and J usage is TRBJ1-5; D gene ambiguous. TRBV23-1 is an open reading frame, and its role is uncertain. V lost 8 bases to trimming and J lost 0 bases, with 17 bases between them. There are 16 residues in the CDR3.

The DNA for the CDR3 is TGCGCCAGCAGCTTGCAGCGAGACTACGAGCAGTACTTC. Amino acid sequence: CASSLQRDYEQYF. The chain recombines TRBV5-1 with TRBJ2-7; D gene uncertain. The V end was cut by 1 base, the J end by 3 bases, with 8 bases between. The CDR3 loop spans 13 amino acids. Germline CDR1 reads SGHRS; CDR2 reads YFSETQ.

This chain links TRBV9 with TRBJ2-1, with 13 positions matching TRBD2. V gave up 0 bases and J gave up 10 bases; unmatched junction bases: 7. CDR1 is SGDLS and CDR2 is YYNGEE in the germline V gene. The CDR3 has 16 amino acids. The CDR3 DNA reads TGTGCCAGCAGCGTAGCTACTAGCGGGGGGGCCAGCGAGCAGTTCTTC. It yields the protein CASSVATSGGASEQFF.

The sample holds a few counts of this clone. The chain has TRBV9 and TRBJ2-3; D uncertain. Germline V gene sequence: CDR1 SGDLS, CDR2 YYNGEE. Between the trimmed V and J ends, which lost 0 bases and 2 bases, there was a span of 19 bases. This CDR3 is 18 amino acids long. Here the CDR3 reads CASSVVVGETENTDTQYF. The CDR3 bases are TGTGCCAGCAGCGTAGTGGTAGGAGAAACGGAGAACACAGATACGCAGTATTTT.